This is a list of T cell receptor beta chains from one sample in a study of blood T cell repertoires in COVID-19. The protocol was immunoSEQ multiplex PCR, while the TCRdb copy is restricted to in-frame clones and leaves out a portion. The sample shows about 110,000 clones, roughly 91% of them seen only once. The sequenced sample was peripheral blood. The source of these receptors is a woman aged 50 to 60 with acute or convalescent COVID-19. The CDR3 runs from the conserved cysteine through the conserved F or W. The order of the fields is V gene, J gene, CDR3 length, CDR3 protein.

>TRBV14|TRBJ2-7|17
CASSPSPWGGQPYEQYF
>TRBV7-2|TRBJ2-2|12
CASGEYGGELFF
>TRBV30|TRBJ2-1|13
CACRGTGDDEQFF
>TRBV15|TRBJ2-7|14
CATSRENGGYEQYF
>TRBV6-1|TRBJ2-1|14
CASSDVLSYNEQFF
>TRBV5-8|TRBJ2-7|16
CASSRIRGPGVVEQYF
>TRBV6-1|TRBJ2-7|15
CASSEEEEGSYEQYF
>TRBV7-9|TRBJ2-7|11
CASSLFDEQYF
>TRBV5-6|TRBJ2-7|14
CASSRQGQGYEQYF
>TRBV19|TRBJ1-5|16
CASKVDRQSSNQPQHF
>TRBV6-5|TRBJ2-4|15
CASSKNGQGKNIQYF
>TRBV6-1|TRBJ2-2|16
CASSEGDRVGTGELFF